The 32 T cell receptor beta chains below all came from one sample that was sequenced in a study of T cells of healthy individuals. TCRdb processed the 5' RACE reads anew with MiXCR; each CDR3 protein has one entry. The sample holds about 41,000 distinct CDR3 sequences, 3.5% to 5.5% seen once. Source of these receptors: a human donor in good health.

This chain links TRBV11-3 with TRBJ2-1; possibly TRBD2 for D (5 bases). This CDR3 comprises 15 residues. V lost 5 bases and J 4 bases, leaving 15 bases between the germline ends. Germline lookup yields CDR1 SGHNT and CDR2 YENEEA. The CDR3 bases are TGTGCCAGCAGCCCCGAAAGCGGTCAATACAATGAGCAGTTCTTC. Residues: CASSPESGQYNEQFF.

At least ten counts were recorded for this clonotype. The CDR3 region is CSATGQQETQYF. CDR3 bases: TGCAGTGCTACAGGACAGCAAGAGACCCAGTACTTC. This rearrangement joins TRBV20-1 to TRBJ2-5; D is possibly TRBD1 (6 bases). V was cut by 4 bases and J by 2 bases, with 8 bases left in between. CDR1 is DFQATT, CDR2 SNEGSKA, per germline (reference sequence). The CDR3 is 12 residues long.

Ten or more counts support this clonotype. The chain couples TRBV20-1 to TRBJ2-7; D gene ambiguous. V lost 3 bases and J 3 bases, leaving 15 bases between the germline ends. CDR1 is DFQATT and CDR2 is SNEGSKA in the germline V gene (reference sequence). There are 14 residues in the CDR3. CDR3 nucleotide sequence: TGCAGTGCTAGCGGATACCAGGAAAGCTACGAGCAGTACTTC. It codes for CSASGYQESYEQYF.

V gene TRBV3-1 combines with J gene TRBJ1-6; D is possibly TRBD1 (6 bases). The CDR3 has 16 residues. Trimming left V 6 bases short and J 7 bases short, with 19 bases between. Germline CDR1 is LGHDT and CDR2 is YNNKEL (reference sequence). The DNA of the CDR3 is TGTGCCAGCAGTCATCGGGACACCAGGGTCAATTCACCCCTCCACTTT. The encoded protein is CASSHRDTRVNSPLHF. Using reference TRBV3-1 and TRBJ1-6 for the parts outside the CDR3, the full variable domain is DTAVSQTPKYLVTQMGNDKSIKCEQNLGHDTMYWYKQDSKKFLKIMFSYNNKELIINETVPNRFSPKSPDKAHLNLHINSLELGDSAVYFCASSHRDTRVNSPLHFGNGTRLTVT.

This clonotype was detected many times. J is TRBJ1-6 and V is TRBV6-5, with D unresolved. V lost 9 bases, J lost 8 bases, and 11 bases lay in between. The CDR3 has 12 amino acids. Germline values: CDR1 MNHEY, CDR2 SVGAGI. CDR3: CASGLRDSPLHF. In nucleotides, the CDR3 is TGTGCCAGTGGCTTGAGGGATTCACCCCTCCACTTT.

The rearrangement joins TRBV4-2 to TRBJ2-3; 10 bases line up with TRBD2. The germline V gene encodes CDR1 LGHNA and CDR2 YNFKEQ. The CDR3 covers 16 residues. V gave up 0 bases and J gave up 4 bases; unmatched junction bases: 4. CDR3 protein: CASSQDASGSADTQYF. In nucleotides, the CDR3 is TGTGCCAGCAGCCAAGACGCTAGCGGGAGCGCAGATACGCAGTATTTT.

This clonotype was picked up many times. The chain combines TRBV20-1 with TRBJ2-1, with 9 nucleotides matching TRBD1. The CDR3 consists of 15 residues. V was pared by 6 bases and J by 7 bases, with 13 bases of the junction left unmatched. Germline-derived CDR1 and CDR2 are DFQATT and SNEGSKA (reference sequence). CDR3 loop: CSAQIRDRVINEQFF. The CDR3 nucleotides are TGCAGTGCGCAAATTCGGGACAGGGTAATTAATGAGCAGTTCTTC.

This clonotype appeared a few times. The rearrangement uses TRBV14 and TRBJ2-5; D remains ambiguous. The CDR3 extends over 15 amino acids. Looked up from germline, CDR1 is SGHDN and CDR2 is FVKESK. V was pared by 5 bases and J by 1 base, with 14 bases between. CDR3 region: CASSSLAAVQETQYF. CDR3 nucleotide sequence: TGTGCCAGCAGCTCCCTCGCGGCAGTCCAAGAGACCCAGTACTTC.

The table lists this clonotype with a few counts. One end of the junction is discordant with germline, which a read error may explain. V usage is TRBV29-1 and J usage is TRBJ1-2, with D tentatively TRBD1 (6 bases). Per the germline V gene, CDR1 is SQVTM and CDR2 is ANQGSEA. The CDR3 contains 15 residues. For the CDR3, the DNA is TGCAGCGTTGATCGAGGGCAGGGGCGACCCTATGGCTACAACTTC. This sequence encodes CSVDRGQGRPYGYNF.

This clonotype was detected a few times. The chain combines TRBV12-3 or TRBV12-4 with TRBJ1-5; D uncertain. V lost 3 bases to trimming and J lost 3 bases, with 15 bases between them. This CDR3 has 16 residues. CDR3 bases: TGTGCCAGCAGTTTGTTATTAGGTGCCTTCAATCAGCCCCAGCATTTT. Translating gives CASSLLLGAFNQPQHF.

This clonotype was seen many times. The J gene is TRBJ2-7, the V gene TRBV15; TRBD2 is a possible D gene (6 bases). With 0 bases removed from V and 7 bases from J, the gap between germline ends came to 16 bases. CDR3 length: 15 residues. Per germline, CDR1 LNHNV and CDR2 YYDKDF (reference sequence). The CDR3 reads CATSRDRANRGEQYF. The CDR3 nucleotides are TGTGCCACCAGCAGAGATAGGGCCAACCGGGGGGAGCAGTACTTC. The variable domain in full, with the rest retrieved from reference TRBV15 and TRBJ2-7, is DAMVIQNPRYQVTQFGKPVTLSCSQTLNHNVMYWYQQKSSQAPKLLFHYYDKDFNNEADTPDNFQSRRPNTSFCFLDIRSPGLGDTAMYLCATSRDRANRGEQYFGPGTRLTVT.

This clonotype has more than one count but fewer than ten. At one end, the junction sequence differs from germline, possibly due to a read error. CDR3: CATSDTSRPSEQYF. The DNA for the CDR3 is TGTGCCACCAGTGACACAAGCCGGCCGAGCGAGCAGTACTTC. The chain recombines TRBV6-4 with TRBJ2-7; D not certain. The CDR3 runs 14 residues. CDR1 and CDR2 (germline): MRHNA, SNTAGT.

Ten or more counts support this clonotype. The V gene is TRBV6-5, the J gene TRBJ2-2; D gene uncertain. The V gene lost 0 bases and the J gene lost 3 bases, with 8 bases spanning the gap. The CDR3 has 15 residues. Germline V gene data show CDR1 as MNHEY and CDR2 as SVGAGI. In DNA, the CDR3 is TGTGCCAGCAGTTACTCGTATACATACACCGGGGAGCTGTTTTTT. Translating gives CASSYSYTYTGELFF.

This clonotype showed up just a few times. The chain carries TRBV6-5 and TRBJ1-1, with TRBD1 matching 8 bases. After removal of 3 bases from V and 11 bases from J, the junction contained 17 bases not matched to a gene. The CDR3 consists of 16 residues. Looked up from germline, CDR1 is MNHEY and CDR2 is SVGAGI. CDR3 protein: CASSYRFGTGLTRAFF. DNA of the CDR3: TGTGCCAGCAGTTATCGGTTTGGGACAGGCCTTACAAGGGCTTTCTTT.

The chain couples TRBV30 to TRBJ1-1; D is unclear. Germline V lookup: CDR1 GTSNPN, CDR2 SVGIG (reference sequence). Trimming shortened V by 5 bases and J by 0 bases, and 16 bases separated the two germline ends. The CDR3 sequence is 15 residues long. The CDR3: CAWLVGGRLNTEAFF. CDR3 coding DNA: TGTGCCTGGTTGGTGGGCGGACGGTTGAACACTGAAGCTTTCTTT.

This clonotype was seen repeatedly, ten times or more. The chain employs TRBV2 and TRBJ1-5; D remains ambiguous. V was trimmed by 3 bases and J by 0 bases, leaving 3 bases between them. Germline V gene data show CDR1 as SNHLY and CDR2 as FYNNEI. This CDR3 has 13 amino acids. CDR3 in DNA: TGTGCCAGCAGTGAGGGTAGCAATCAGCCCCAGCATTTT. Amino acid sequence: CASSEGSNQPQHF.

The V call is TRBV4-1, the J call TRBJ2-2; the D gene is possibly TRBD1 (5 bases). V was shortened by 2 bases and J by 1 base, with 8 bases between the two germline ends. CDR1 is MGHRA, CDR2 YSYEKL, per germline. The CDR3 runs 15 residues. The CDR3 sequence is CASSQPQGNTGELFF. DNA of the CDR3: TGCGCCAGCAGCCAACCCCAGGGGAACACCGGGGAGCTGTTTTTT.

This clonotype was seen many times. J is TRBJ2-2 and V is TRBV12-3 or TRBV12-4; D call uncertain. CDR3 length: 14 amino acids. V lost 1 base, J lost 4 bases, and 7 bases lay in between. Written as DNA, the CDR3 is TGTGCCAGCAGTTTAGGTCGGCGCACCGGGGAGCTGTTTTTT. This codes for CASSLGRRTGELFF.

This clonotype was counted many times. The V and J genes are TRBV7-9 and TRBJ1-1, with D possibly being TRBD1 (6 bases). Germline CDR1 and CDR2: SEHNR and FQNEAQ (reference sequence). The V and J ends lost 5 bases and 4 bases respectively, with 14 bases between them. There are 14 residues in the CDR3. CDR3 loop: CASSPSRGGTEAFF. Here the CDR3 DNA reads TGTGCCAGCAGCCCATCCAGGGGCGGCACTGAAGCTTTCTTT. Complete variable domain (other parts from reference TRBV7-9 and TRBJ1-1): DTGVSQNPRHKITKRGQNVTFRCDPISEHNRLYWYRQTLGQGPEFLTYFQNEAQLEKSRLLSDRFSAERPKGSFSTLEIQRTEQGDSAMYLCASSPSRGGTEAFFGQGTRLTVV.

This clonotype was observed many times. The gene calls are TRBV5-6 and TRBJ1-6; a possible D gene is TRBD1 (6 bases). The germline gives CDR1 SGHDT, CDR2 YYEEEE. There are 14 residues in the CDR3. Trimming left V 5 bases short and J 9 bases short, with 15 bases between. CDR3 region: CASSLGQSGSPLHF. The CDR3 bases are TGTGCCAGCAGTTTAGGACAGTCGGGTTCACCCCTCCACTTT. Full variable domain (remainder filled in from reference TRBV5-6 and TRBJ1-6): DAGVTQSPTHLIKTRGQQVTLRCSPKSGHDTVSWYQQALGQGPQFIFQYYEEEERQRGNFPDRFSGHQFPNYSSELNVNALLLGDSALYLCASSLGQSGSPLHFGNGTRLTVT.

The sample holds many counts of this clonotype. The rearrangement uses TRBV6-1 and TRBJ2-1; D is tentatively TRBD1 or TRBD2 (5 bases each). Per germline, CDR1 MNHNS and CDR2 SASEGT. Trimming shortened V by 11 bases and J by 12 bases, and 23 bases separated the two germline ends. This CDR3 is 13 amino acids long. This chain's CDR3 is CAAIRIQGERQFF. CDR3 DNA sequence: TGTGCCGCTATTAGGATTCAAGGGGAGCGGCAGTTCTTC.

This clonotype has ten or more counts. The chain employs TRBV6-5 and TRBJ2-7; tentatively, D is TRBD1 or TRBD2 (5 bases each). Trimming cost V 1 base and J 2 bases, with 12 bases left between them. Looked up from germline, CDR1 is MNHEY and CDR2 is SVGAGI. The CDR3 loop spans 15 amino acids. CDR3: CASSYYEGRTYEQYF. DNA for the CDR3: TGTGCCAGCAGTTACTACGAGGGGCGGACCTACGAGCAGTACTTC.

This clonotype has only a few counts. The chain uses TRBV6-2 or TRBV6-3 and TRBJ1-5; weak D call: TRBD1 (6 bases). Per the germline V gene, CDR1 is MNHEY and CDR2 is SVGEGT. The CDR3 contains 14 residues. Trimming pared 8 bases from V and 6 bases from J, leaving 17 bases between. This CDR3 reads CASEFTGRRQPQHF. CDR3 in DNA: TGTGCCAGCGAATTCACAGGGAGACGTCAGCCCCAGCATTTT.

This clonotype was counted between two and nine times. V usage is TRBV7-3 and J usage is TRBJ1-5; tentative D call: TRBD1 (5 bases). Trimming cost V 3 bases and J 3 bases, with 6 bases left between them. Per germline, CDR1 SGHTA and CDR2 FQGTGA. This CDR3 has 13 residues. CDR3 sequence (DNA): TGTGCCAGCAGCTTGGACAACAATCAGCCCCAGCATTTT. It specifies CASSLDNNQPQHF. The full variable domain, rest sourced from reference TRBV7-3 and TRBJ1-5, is GAGVSQTPSNKVTEKGKYVELRCDPISGHTALYWYRQSLGQGPEFLIYFQGTGAADDSGLPNDRFFAVRPEGSVSTLKIQRTERGDSAVYLCASSLDNNQPQHFGDGTRLSIL.

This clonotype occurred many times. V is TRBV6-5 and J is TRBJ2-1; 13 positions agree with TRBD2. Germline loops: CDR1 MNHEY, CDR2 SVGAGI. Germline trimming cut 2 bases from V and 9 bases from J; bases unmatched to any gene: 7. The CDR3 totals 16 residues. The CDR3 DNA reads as TGTGCCAGCAGTTACCGAACTAGCGGGAGGGCCGGTGAGCAGTTCTTC. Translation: CASSYRTSGRAGEQFF.

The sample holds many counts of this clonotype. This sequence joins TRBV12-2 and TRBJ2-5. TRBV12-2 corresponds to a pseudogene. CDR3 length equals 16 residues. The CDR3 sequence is CASRLARVGSQETQYF. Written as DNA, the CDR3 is TGTGCAAGTCGCTTAGCGCGGGTAGGGTCCCAAGAGACCCAGTACTTC.

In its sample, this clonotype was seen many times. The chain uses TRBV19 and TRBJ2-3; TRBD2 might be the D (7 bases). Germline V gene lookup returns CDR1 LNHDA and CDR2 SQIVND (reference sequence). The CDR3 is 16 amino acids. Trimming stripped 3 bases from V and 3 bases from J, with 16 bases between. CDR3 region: CASSIHAGAVTDTQYF. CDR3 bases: TGTGCCAGTAGTATTCATGCGGGGGCGGTGACAGATACGCAGTATTTT. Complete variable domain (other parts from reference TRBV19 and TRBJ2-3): DGGITQSPKYLFRKEGQNVTLSCEQNLNHDAMYWYRQDPGQGLRLIYYSQIVNDFQKGDIAEGYSVSREKKESFPLTVTSAQKNPTAFYLCASSIHAGAVTDTQYFGPGTRLTVL.

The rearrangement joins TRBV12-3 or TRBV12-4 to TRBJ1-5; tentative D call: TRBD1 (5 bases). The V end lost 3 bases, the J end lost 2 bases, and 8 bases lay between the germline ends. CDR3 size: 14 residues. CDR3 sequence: CASSFMGRNQPQHF. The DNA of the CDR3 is TGTGCCAGCAGTTTCATGGGGCGCAATCAGCCCCAGCATTTT.

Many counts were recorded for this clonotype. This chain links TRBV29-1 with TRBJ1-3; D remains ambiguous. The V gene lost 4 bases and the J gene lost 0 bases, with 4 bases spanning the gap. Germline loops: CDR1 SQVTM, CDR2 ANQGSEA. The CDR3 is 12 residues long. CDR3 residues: CSVARSGNTIYF. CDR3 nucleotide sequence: TGCAGCGTTGCTCGCTCTGGAAACACCATATATTTT.

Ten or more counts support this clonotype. CDR3: CSARVRFNSPLHF. The CDR3 DNA is TGCAGTGCTAGAGTGCGGTTTAATTCACCCCTCCACTTT. The rearrangement links TRBV20-1 to TRBJ1-6; D is unresolved. The V end was cut by 1 base, the J end by 6 bases, with 7 bases between. The V gene's germline CDR1 is DFQATT and CDR2 SNEGSKA (reference sequence). The CDR3 has 13 residues.

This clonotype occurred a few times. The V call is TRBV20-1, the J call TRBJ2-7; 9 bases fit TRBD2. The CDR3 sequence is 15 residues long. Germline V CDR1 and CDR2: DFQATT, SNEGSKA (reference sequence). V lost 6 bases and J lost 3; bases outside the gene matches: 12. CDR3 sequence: CSARMLAGPSYEQYF. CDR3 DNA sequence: TGCAGTGCCAGGATGCTAGCGGGACCCAGCTACGAGCAGTACTTC.

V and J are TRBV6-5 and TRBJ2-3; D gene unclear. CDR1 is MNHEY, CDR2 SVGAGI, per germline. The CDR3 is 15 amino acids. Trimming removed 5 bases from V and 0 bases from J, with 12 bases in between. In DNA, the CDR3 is TGTGCCAGCAGTCAAGGGTGGTGGAGCACAGATACGCAGTATTTT. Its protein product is CASSQGWWSTDTQYF.